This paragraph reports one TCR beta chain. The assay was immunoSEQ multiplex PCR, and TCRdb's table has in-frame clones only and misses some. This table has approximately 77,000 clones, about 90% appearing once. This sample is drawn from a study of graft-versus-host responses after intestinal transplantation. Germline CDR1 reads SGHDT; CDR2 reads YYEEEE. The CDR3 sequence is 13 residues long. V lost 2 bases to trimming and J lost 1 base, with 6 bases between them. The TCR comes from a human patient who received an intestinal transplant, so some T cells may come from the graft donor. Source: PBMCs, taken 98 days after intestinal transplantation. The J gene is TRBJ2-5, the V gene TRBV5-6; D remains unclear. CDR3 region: CASSLTAQETQYF. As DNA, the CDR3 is TGTGCCAGCAGCTTAACAGCCCAAGAGACCCAGTACTTC.